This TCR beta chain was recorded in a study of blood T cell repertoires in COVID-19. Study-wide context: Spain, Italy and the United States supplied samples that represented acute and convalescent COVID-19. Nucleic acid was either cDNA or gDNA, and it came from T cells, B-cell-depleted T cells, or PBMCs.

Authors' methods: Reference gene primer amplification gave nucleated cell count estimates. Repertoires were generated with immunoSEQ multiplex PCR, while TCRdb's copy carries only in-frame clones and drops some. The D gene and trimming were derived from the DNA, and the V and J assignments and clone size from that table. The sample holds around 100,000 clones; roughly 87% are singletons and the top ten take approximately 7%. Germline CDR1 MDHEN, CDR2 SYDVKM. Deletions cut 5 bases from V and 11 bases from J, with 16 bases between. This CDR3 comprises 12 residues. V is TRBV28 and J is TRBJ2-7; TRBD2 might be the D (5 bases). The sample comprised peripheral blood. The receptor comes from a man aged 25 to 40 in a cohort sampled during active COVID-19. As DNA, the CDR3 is TGTGCCAGCAGTCCACAGTCTGGACTTAAGTACTTC. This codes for CASSPQSGLKYF.